The rows below give T cell receptor beta chains drawn from one sample of a study of cytomegalovirus exposure and HLA in healthy donors. Using immunoSEQ multiplex PCR, the repertoire was profiled, and TCRdb retains in-frame clones only, with some absent. The profile covers tens of thousands of clones, with approximately 70% appearing a single time and about 9.7% taken by the ten largest. Specimen: PBMCs. These receptors were collected from a woman aged 45-59 years in good health and CMV-seronegative. Each CDR3 is given with its conserved first and last residue. A D gene is named only where the DNA matches it firmly. Size tells how often a clone was seen (once, few, many) or the class of an expanded clone, and some rows leave it out.

abundance: NA; v_gene: TRBV13; j_gene: TRBJ2-7; d_gene: TRBD2; CDR3nt: TGTGCCAGCAGCTTAAGGGAGGCTAGCGGGCTGGACGAGCAGTACTTC; CDR3aa: CASSLREASGLDEQYF
abundance: NA; v_gene: TRBV11-3; j_gene: TRBJ2-1; d_gene: TRBD2; CDR3nt: TGTGCCAGCAGCTCCGGGACTAGCGGGGCAAGTGAGCAGTTCTTC; CDR3aa: CASSSGTSGASEQFF
abundance: once; v_gene: TRBV6-1; j_gene: TRBJ2-2; d_gene: TRBD1; CDR3nt: TGTGCCAGCAGTGGAAAGGGACAGGGGGGCGTGGACGGGGAGCTGTTTTTT; CDR3aa: CASSGKGQGGVDGELFF
abundance: NA; v_gene: TRBV27; j_gene: TRBJ1-1; d_gene: NA; CDR3nt: TGTGCCAGTACGACAGGGAACACTGAAGCTTTCTTT; CDR3aa: CASTTGNTEAFF
abundance: NA; v_gene: TRBV11-2; j_gene: TRBJ2-6; d_gene: NA; CDR3nt: TGTGCCAGCAGCTTAGAAAGCAGGGCGGCCGGGGCCAACGTCCTGACTTTC; CDR3aa: CASSLESRAAGANVLTF
abundance: NA; v_gene: TRBV4-2; j_gene: TRBJ2-7; d_gene: NA; CDR3nt: TGTGCCAGCAGCCAAGACGGGATGGGTCTCACCTACGAGCAGTACTTC; CDR3aa: CASSQDGMGLTYEQYF
abundance: once; v_gene: TRBV14; j_gene: TRBJ1-1; d_gene: TRBD1; CDR3nt: TGTGCCAGCAGCCAACTTACAGGGGTAGGGAACACTGAAGCTTTCTTT; CDR3aa: CASSQLTGVGNTEAFF
abundance: NA; v_gene: TRBV29-1; j_gene: TRBJ2-7; d_gene: NA; CDR3nt: TGCAGCGTTAAATCGGGGGCCTACGAGCAGTACTTC; CDR3aa: CSVKSGAYEQYF
abundance: few; v_gene: TRBV7-3; j_gene: TRBJ2-7; d_gene: TRBD2; CDR3nt: TGTGCCAGCAGCCCCAATAGCGGGAGCTCTTACGAGCAGTACTTC; CDR3aa: CASSPNSGSSYEQYF
abundance: NA; v_gene: TRBV27; j_gene: TRBJ2-7; d_gene: TRBD1; CDR3nt: TGTGCCAGCAGTTTACACCAGGGGGCCTACGAGCAGTACTTC; CDR3aa: CASSLHQGAYEQYF
abundance: NA; v_gene: TRBV9; j_gene: TRBJ2-2; d_gene: TRBD2; CDR3nt: TGTGCCAGCAGCTCTTATCGGGGGGAAACCGGGGAGCTGTTTTTT; CDR3aa: CASSSYRGETGELFF
abundance: NA; v_gene: TRBV30; j_gene: TRBJ2-7; d_gene: NA; CDR3nt: TGTGCCTGGAGTGCGGGGGGCCGGGACGAGCAGTACTTC; CDR3aa: CAWSAGGRDEQYF
abundance: NA; v_gene: TRBV27; j_gene: TRBJ1-2; d_gene: NA; CDR3nt: TGTGCCAGCAGTTCAAGGGGGGGTGGCTACACCTTC; CDR3aa: CASSSRGGGYTF
abundance: NA; v_gene: TRBV19; j_gene: TRBJ1-5; d_gene: NA; CDR3nt: TGTGCCAGTAGTATACTAGGAGTATGGGATCAGCCCCAGCATTTT; CDR3aa: CASSILGVWDQPQHF
abundance: NA; v_gene: TRBV2; j_gene: TRBJ1-4; d_gene: TRBD1; CDR3nt: TGTGCCAGCAGTGAAGGGACAGGGGAGAGTGAAAAACTGTTTTTT; CDR3aa: CASSEGTGESEKLFF
abundance: NA; v_gene: TRBV19; j_gene: TRBJ2-5; d_gene: TRBD1; CDR3nt: TGTGCCAGTACAGGGGGCCTTCAAGAGACCCAGTACTTC; CDR3aa: CASTGGLQETQYF
abundance: NA; v_gene: TRBV28; j_gene: TRBJ2-7; d_gene: NA; CDR3nt: TGTGCCAGCGGTCCACCGGGACAAAGTCTGTACGAGCAGTACTTC; CDR3aa: CASGPPGQSLYEQYF
abundance: NA; v_gene: TRBV28; j_gene: TRBJ1-3; d_gene: TRBD1; CDR3nt: TGTGCCAGCGTTCCGGGACAGGCTGGAAACACCATATATTTT; CDR3aa: CASVPGQAGNTIYF
abundance: NA; v_gene: TRBV6-5; j_gene: TRBJ1-5; d_gene: TRBD1; CDR3nt: TGTGCCAGCAGCCGGGACAGGCGACAGCCCCAGCATTTT; CDR3aa: CASSRDRRQPQHF
abundance: NA; v_gene: TRBV5-8; j_gene: TRBJ2-5; d_gene: TRBD1; CDR3nt: TGTGCCAGCAGCTTGTGGGGACAGTCACAAGAGACCCAGTACTTC; CDR3aa: CASSLWGQSQETQYF
abundance: NA; v_gene: TRBV5-8; j_gene: TRBJ1-5; d_gene: NA; CDR3nt: TGTGCCAGCAGCTTCCGAGGTCGTAATCAGCCCCAGCATTTT; CDR3aa: CASSFRGRNQPQHF
abundance: NA; v_gene: TRBV11-1; j_gene: TRBJ2-5; d_gene: NA; CDR3nt: TGTGCCAGCAGCCCCGCACTACAGGCGCTTCGGGAGACCCAGTACTTC; CDR3aa: CASSPALQALRETQYF
abundance: once; v_gene: TRBV30; j_gene: TRBJ2-3; d_gene: NA; CDR3nt: TGTGCCTGGAGTGTCAGGGGTAGGGGGGGGAATACGCAGTATTTT; CDR3aa: CAWSVRGRGGNTQYF
abundance: NA; v_gene: TRBV6-1; j_gene: TRBJ1-5; d_gene: NA; CDR3nt: TGTGCCAGCAGTCAGACAGATAGCAATCAGCCCCAGCATTTT; CDR3aa: CASSQTDSNQPQHF
abundance: NA; v_gene: TRBV2; j_gene: TRBJ2-7; d_gene: TRBD1; CDR3nt: TGTGCCACCATAAGTAGGGACAGATCCTACGAGCAGTACTTC; CDR3aa: CATISRDRSYEQYF
abundance: NA; v_gene: TRBV6-1; j_gene: TRBJ2-4; d_gene: NA; CDR3nt: TGTGCCAGCAAGAAGCTAGGGGTCAAAAACATTCAGTACTTC; CDR3aa: CASKKLGVKNIQYF
abundance: once; v_gene: TRBV5-6; j_gene: TRBJ1-2; d_gene: TRBD1; CDR3nt: TGTGCCAGCAGCCCGACCGGGACAGCTCGACCTAACTATGGCTACACCTTC; CDR3aa: CASSPTGTARPNYGYTF
abundance: few; v_gene: TRBV27; j_gene: TRBJ2-5; d_gene: NA; CDR3nt: TGTGCCAGCAGGACCCAGGGTGGAGAGACCCAGTACTTC; CDR3aa: CASRTQGGETQYF
abundance: NA; v_gene: TRBV5-5; j_gene: TRBJ1-2; d_gene: TRBD1; CDR3nt: TGTGCCAGCAGCTTCGGGACAGGTTGGGGCTACACCTTC; CDR3aa: CASSFGTGWGYTF
abundance: few; v_gene: TRBV19; j_gene: TRBJ1-1; d_gene: NA; CDR3nt: TGTGCCAGTAACCCACGACAGAACACTGAAGCTTTCTTT; CDR3aa: CASNPRQNTEAFF
abundance: NA; v_gene: TRBV11-2; j_gene: TRBJ2-3; d_gene: NA; CDR3nt: TGTGCCAGCAGCTTAGGAGTATACACAGATACGCAGTATTTT; CDR3aa: CASSLGVYTDTQYF
abundance: few; v_gene: TRBV5-1; j_gene: TRBJ2-7; d_gene: TRBD2; CDR3nt: TGCGCCAGCAGCTTGGGGACTAGCGGTTACGAGCAGTACTTC; CDR3aa: CASSLGTSGYEQYF
abundance: NA; v_gene: TRBV5-4; j_gene: TRBJ2-3; d_gene: TRBD2; CDR3nt: TGTGCCAGCAGCTCCGGGGCGGGGGGGCTTGATACGCAGTATTTT; CDR3aa: CASSSGAGGLDTQYF
abundance: few; v_gene: TRBV7-2; j_gene: TRBJ2-3; d_gene: TRBD2; CDR3nt: TGTGCCAGCAGCTTAGAAGCTAGCGGGGGGGCCAGTACAGATACGCAGTATTTT; CDR3aa: CASSLEASGGASTDTQYF
abundance: NA; v_gene: TRBV2; j_gene: TRBJ2-1; d_gene: TRBD2; CDR3nt: TGTGCCAGCAGTGGGACTAGCGGGAGCAAGGAGCAGTTCTTC; CDR3aa: CASSGTSGSKEQFF
abundance: NA; v_gene: TRBV7-8; j_gene: TRBJ1-4; d_gene: NA; CDR3nt: TGTGCCAGCAGCTTAGGTGCCGGGACAACTAATGAAAAACTGTTTTTT; CDR3aa: CASSLGAGTTNEKLFF
abundance: NA; v_gene: TRBV9; j_gene: TRBJ2-7; d_gene: NA; CDR3nt: TGTGCCAGCAGCGTAGGGCGGGACTCCTACGAGCAGTACTTC; CDR3aa: CASSVGRDSYEQYF
abundance: NA; v_gene: TRBV29-1; j_gene: TRBJ2-5; d_gene: TRBD2; CDR3nt: TGCAGCGCACAGGGACTAGCGGGAGGGCCGGGGGAGACCCAGTACTTC; CDR3aa: CSAQGLAGGPGETQYF
abundance: NA; v_gene: TRBV11-2; j_gene: TRBJ1-4; d_gene: NA; CDR3nt: TGTGCCAGCGGTCCCGGCGGGGACTGGAATGAAAAACTGTTTTTT; CDR3aa: CASGPGGDWNEKLFF
abundance: NA; v_gene: TRBV2; j_gene: TRBJ1-2; d_gene: NA; CDR3nt: TGTGCCAGCAGTGCTCAGACAGGCGTCAACTATGGCTACACCTTC; CDR3aa: CASSAQTGVNYGYTF
abundance: NA; v_gene: TRBV7-6; j_gene: TRBJ1-1; d_gene: NA; CDR3nt: TGTGCCAGCAGCTTACGTCCGACAGATGAAGCTTTCTTT; CDR3aa: CASSLRPTDEAFF
abundance: NA; v_gene: TRBV10-3; j_gene: TRBJ2-3; d_gene: NA; CDR3nt: TGTGCCATCAGTGTTAGCGGCACAGATACGCAGTATTTT; CDR3aa: CAISVSGTDTQYF
abundance: few; v_gene: TRBV7-9; j_gene: TRBJ1-4; d_gene: TRBD1; CDR3nt: TGTGCCAGCAGCTCTACCGACAGGGATCGAAAACTGTTTTTT; CDR3aa: CASSSTDRDRKLFF
abundance: once; v_gene: TRBV4-2; j_gene: TRBJ2-2; d_gene: NA; CDR3nt: TGTGCCAGCAGCCCTTCCGGCACCGGGGAGCTGTTTTTT; CDR3aa: CASSPSGTGELFF
abundance: NA; v_gene: TRBV11-2; j_gene: TRBJ2-5; d_gene: NA; CDR3nt: TGTGCCAGCAGCTTAAATGAGGAGACCCAGTACTTC; CDR3aa: CASSLNEETQYF
abundance: NA; v_gene: TRBV6-1; j_gene: TRBJ1-5; d_gene: TRBD1; CDR3nt: TGTGCCAGCCGGGGACAGTCATCGTTCAATCAGCCCCAGCATTTT; CDR3aa: CASRGQSSFNQPQHF
abundance: NA; v_gene: TRBV9; j_gene: TRBJ1-5; d_gene: NA; CDR3nt: TGTGCCAGCAGCGTACAGGGGTATAGCAATCAGCCCCAGCATTTT; CDR3aa: CASSVQGYSNQPQHF
abundance: NA; v_gene: TRBV7-2; j_gene: TRBJ2-1; d_gene: NA; CDR3nt: TGTGCCAGCAGCCCGACTGGGGCATCTGGGGTCCGGCAGTTCTTC; CDR3aa: CASSPTGASGVRQFF
abundance: NA; v_gene: TRBV28; j_gene: TRBJ1-2; d_gene: TRBD1; CDR3nt: TGTGCCAGCAGTACCACATCAGGGGGTGGCTACACCTTC; CDR3aa: CASSTTSGGGYTF